This T cell receptor (beta chain) was sequenced in a study of response to subunit inactivated influenza vaccine. This clonotype was observed a few times. Via MiXCR, TCRdb re-called the RT-PCR reads, giving one row per CDR3 protein. The sample consists of more than 550,000 distinct CDR3 sequences, roughly 10% of them appearing once. Germline V lookup: CDR1 SGHDT, CDR2 YYEEEE. The V and J ends lost 3 bases and 7 bases, in that order; junction bases with no gene match: 18. This CDR3 has 17 amino acids. The sample was also reused in another study, on T cells expressing NK-cell markers. Turning to that study: Researchers built TCR beta cDNA using 5'RACE template switching with UMIs.

The V call is TRBV5-6, the J call TRBJ2-7, with TRBD1 matching over 8 bases. The material sequenced was PBMCs from blood, taken on the day of vaccination. The clonotype comes from a man aged 45-65 years who received an inactivated influenza vaccine. The CDR3 loop is CASSSSGQVIPLGEQYF. The CDR3 bases are TGTGCCAGCAGCTCGTCGGGACAGGTTATCCCCCTAGGGGAGCAGTACTTC.